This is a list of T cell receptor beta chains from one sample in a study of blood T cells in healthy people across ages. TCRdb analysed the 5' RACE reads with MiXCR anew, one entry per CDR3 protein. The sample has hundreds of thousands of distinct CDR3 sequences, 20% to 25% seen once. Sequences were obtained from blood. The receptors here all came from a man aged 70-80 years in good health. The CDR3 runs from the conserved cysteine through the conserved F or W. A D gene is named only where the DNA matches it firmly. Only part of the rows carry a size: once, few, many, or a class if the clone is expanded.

CDR3nt: TGTGCCACCAGCAGAGTTCCCCCTCTAGCGGGGGTTTACAATGAGCAGTTCTTC; CDR3aa: CATSRVPPLAGVYNEQFF; abundance: NA; d_gene: TRBD2; v_gene: TRBV15; j_gene: TRBJ2-1
CDR3nt: TGTGCCAGCAGAACAGGGTACACTGAAGCTTTCTTT; CDR3aa: CASRTGYTEAFF; abundance: few; d_gene: NA; v_gene: TRBV12-3/TRBV12-4; j_gene: TRBJ1-1
CDR3nt: TGCAGTGCTAGGAATGCGGCTAGCACAGATACGCAGTATTTT; CDR3aa: CSARNAASTDTQYF; abundance: NA; d_gene: NA; v_gene: TRBV20-1; j_gene: TRBJ2-3
CDR3nt: TGTGCCAGCACTGGGACAGGGGGTTTTGGGGCCAACGTCCTGACTTTC; CDR3aa: CASTGTGGFGANVLTF; abundance: NA; d_gene: TRBD1; v_gene: TRBV12-3/TRBV12-4; j_gene: TRBJ2-6
CDR3nt: TGTGCCAGCAGCTTAGAAGCTAGCGGGACCTACAATGAGCAGTTCTTC; CDR3aa: CASSLEASGTYNEQFF; abundance: few; d_gene: TRBD2; v_gene: TRBV7-2; j_gene: TRBJ2-1
CDR3nt: TGTGCCAGCAGTCACGACAGGGAGACTGAAGCTTTCTTT; CDR3aa: CASSHDRETEAFF; abundance: NA; d_gene: TRBD1; v_gene: TRBV3-1; j_gene: TRBJ1-1
CDR3nt: TGCAGTGCTAGTATCGGGAGCTCCTACAATGAGCAGTTCTTC; CDR3aa: CSASIGSSYNEQFF; abundance: few; d_gene: NA; v_gene: TRBV20-1; j_gene: TRBJ2-1
CDR3nt: TGTGCCAGTAGACGACAGGGGGACTATGGCTACACCTTC; CDR3aa: CASRRQGDYGYTF; abundance: NA; d_gene: TRBD1; v_gene: TRBV19; j_gene: TRBJ1-2
CDR3nt: TGTGCCTGGAGTACCGGGACAGGGGACGAAAAACTGTTTTTT; CDR3aa: CAWSTGTGDEKLFF; abundance: few; d_gene: TRBD1; v_gene: TRBV30; j_gene: TRBJ1-4
CDR3nt: TGTGCCAGCAGCTCAGAGTTGGGTAGGGGGCCGGGCGAAAAACTGTTTTTT; CDR3aa: CASSSELGRGPGEKLFF; abundance: few; d_gene: TRBD1; v_gene: TRBV9; j_gene: TRBJ1-4
CDR3nt: TGTGCCAGCAGCAGGGCCTCCGGCGGGTCCGGGGAGCTGTTTTTT; CDR3aa: CASSRASGGSGELFF; abundance: NA; d_gene: NA; v_gene: TRBV12-3/TRBV12-4; j_gene: TRBJ2-2
CDR3nt: TGTGCCAGCAGTGGGGCTGGGGCAGGGAACACTGAAGCTTTCTTT; CDR3aa: CASSGAGAGNTEAFF; abundance: NA; d_gene: NA; v_gene: TRBV25-1; j_gene: TRBJ1-1
CDR3nt: TGTGCCAGCAGCTCGTCCGGGACTAGCTCCTACAATGAGCAGTTCTTC; CDR3aa: CASSSSGTSSYNEQFF; abundance: many; d_gene: TRBD2; v_gene: TRBV7-2; j_gene: TRBJ2-1
CDR3nt: TGCGCCAGCAGCCAAGATCCCGGGACAGGGGGCGGTCGGAACACTGAAGCTTTCTTT; CDR3aa: CASSQDPGTGGGRNTEAFF; abundance: NA; d_gene: TRBD1; v_gene: TRBV4-3; j_gene: TRBJ1-1
CDR3nt: TGTGCCAGCAGCCCTACAGACAGACTTGGAGAGACCCAGTACTTC; CDR3aa: CASSPTDRLGETQYF; abundance: few; d_gene: NA; v_gene: TRBV5-6; j_gene: TRBJ2-5
CDR3nt: TGCAGTGCTAGAGATCTGACTAGCAGTGAGCAGTTCTTC; CDR3aa: CSARDLTSSEQFF; abundance: few; d_gene: TRBD2; v_gene: TRBV20-1; j_gene: TRBJ2-1
CDR3nt: TGCAGTGCACCGTCATCGAGCAGGGGGCGGACTGAAGCTTTCTTT; CDR3aa: CSAPSSSRGRTEAFF; abundance: NA; d_gene: TRBD1; v_gene: TRBV20-1; j_gene: TRBJ1-1